The entry that follows covers one TCR beta chain sequence. Its antigen remains unidentified. Unique molecular identifiers were added to individual cDNA molecules. Using its own MiXCR run on the 5' RACE reads, TCRdb lists one record per CDR3 protein. This repertoire shows about 46,000 distinct CDR3 sequences, less than 9.5% found once; its top ten account for over 4%. This record belongs to a study of early T cells in non-severe SARS-CoV-2 infection. Turning to the study itself: Sequencing of bulk RNA from unsorted whole blood was done, without chain pairing.

Overall study results and limits: Anti-spike CD8 responses were favored by VDJdb matching, which missed private and CD4 specificities.

The material sequenced was whole blood, taken at baseline. The origin of this receptor is an adult who was a healthcare worker with PCR-confirmed SARS-CoV-2 infection or an uninfected control (not recorded which).

CDR3 sequence (DNA): TGTGCCAGCAGCTCTGAGGGCGGGGAGCAGTACTTC. Translating it yields CASSSEGGEQYF. V is TRBV5-4 and J is TRBJ2-7; a weak D match, TRBD2 (5 bases). CDR3 length: 12 residues. V shed 3 bases and J shed 7 bases, with 11 bases lying between them. The V gene's germline CDR1 is SGHNT and CDR2 YYREEE (reference sequence).